Below are 13 T cell receptor beta chains sequenced from a single sample in a study of CD8+ T cells in alopecia areata. Treatment noted: oral pan-JAK inhibitor, 5-10 mg twice daily. Sequencing relied on a cDNA template that was reverse transcribed from extracted RNA. Libraries were prepared by immunoSEQ multiplex PCR; TCRdb keeps only in-frame clonotypes and omits some of them. The sample yields roughly 120,000 clones, roughly 50% seen once. Sequenced here: CD8+ T cells sorted from blood, sampled at week 4, from a patient treated with tofacitinib. The receptors derive from a human donor with alopecia areata.

This chain joins TRBV29-1 and TRBJ1-6, with 9 nucleotides matching TRBD1. The CDR3 contains 13 residues. With 7 bases clipped from V and 10 bases from J, the junction kept 8 bases outside the gene matches. Germline V gene data show CDR1 as SQVTM and CDR2 as ANQGSEA. CDR3: CSALTGGLSPLHF. Written as DNA, the CDR3 is TGCAGCGCCTTGACAGGGGGGCTGTCACCCCTCCACTTT.

The chain links TRBV5-4 to TRBJ2-5, with 15 positions matching TRBD2. Unmatched junction bases numbered 3, after V lost 4 bases and J lost 2 bases. From germline, CDR1 is SGHNT and CDR2 YYREEE (reference sequence). The CDR3 has 16 amino acids. CDR3 sequence: CASSAGTSGGQETQYF. CDR3 in DNA: TGTGCCAGCAGCGCGGGGACTAGCGGGGGGCAAGAGACCCAGTACTTC.

This clone turned up a few times. The J gene is TRBJ2-5, the V gene TRBV29-1; D unclear. CDR1 and CDR2 from the germline V gene are SQVTM and ANQGSEA. The CDR3 has 13 residues. The V gene lost 7 bases and the J gene lost 2 bases, with 14 bases spanning the gap. In DNA, the CDR3 is TGCAGCGGTCGGATGGCGACGCAAGAGACCCAGTACTTC. Translated, it gives CSGRMATQETQYF.

The V call is TRBV4-1, the J call TRBJ2-5; D remains unclear. The V gene's germline CDR1 is MGHRA and CDR2 YSYEKL. This CDR3 is 12 amino acids long. V lost 0 bases and J 7 bases, leaving 6 bases between the germline ends. In DNA form, the CDR3 reads TGCGCCAGCAGCCAAGATGACGCGACCCAGTACTTC. It encodes CASSQDDATQYF.

This clone was counted between two and nine times. V and J are TRBV2 and TRBJ2-3; D is uncertain. Trimming removed 6 bases at V and 2 bases at J, with 0 bases between. The length of the CDR3 is 10 residues. CDR1 and CDR2 (germline): SNHLY, FYNNEI. The CDR3 region is CASSTDTQYF. The CDR3 DNA is TGTGCCAGCAGCACAGATACGCAGTATTTT.

This clone was seen more than once but under ten times. The chain joins TRBV29-1 to TRBJ2-7; D possibly matches TRBD1 or TRBD2 (6 bases each). CDR3 length: 13 amino acids. Trimming stripped 6 bases from V and 3 bases from J, with 15 bases between. CDR1 is SQVTM and CDR2 is ANQGSEA in the germline V gene. The CDR3 sequence: CSVKTGTDYEQYF. CDR3 nucleotides: TGCAGCGTAAAAACAGGGACTGACTACGAGCAGTACTTC.

The V call is TRBV30, the J call TRBJ1-1; the match to TRBD1 covers 8 bases. This CDR3 is built from 13 residues. V gave up 8 bases and J gave up 0 bases; unmatched junction bases: 5. Germline CDR1 is GTSNPN and CDR2 is SVGIG (reference sequence). The CDR3 coding sequence is TGTGCCCGGTCAGGGGGCTTGAACACTGAAGCTTTCTTT. Its translation is CARSGGLNTEAFF.

V usage is TRBV6-5 and J usage is TRBJ1-1; D unresolved. The germline V and J ends were trimmed by 0 bases and 5 bases, with 13 bases remaining between them. Germline V gene sequence: CDR1 MNHEY, CDR2 SVGAGI. The CDR3 totals 15 residues. CDR3 in DNA: TGTGCCAGCAGTTACTCGAGAAGTGGGAGGACTGAAGCTTTCTTT. Residues: CASSYSRSGRTEAFF.

This chain connects TRBV29-1 to TRBJ2-7; 7 bases match TRBD1. This CDR3 is 12 amino acids long. CDR1 SQVTM and CDR2 ANQGSEA come from the germline V gene. V shed 7 bases, J shed 2 bases, and the junction held 5 bases outside the gene matches. This CDR3 reads CSARTGTYEQYF. As DNA, the CDR3 is TGCAGCGCTCGGACAGGAACCTACGAGCAGTACTTC.

This chain's CDR3 is CASRQGNRANVLTF. CDR3 DNA sequence: TGTGCCAGCCGTCAGGGTAACAGGGCCAACGTCCTGACTTTC. The chain combines TRBV7-9 with TRBJ2-6, with a tentative D call TRBD1 (5 bases). This CDR3 contains 14 residues. The ends were cut back, 8 bases at V and 5 bases at J, with 13 bases in the middle. The V gene's germline CDR1 is SEHNR and CDR2 FQNEAQ (reference sequence).

This clone has more than one count but fewer than ten. The rearrangement uses TRBV7-9 and TRBJ2-5, with D perhaps TRBD1 (6 bases). From germline, CDR1 is SEHNR and CDR2 FQNEAQ (reference sequence). The CDR3 extends over 16 amino acids. V was shortened by 3 bases and J by 2 bases, with 16 bases between the two germline ends. In DNA, the CDR3 is TGTGCCAGCAGCTTTCCCCGGAGGACAGAACAAGAGACCCAGTACTTC. Its translation: CASSFPRRTEQETQYF.

This clone was detected only a few times. The chain has TRBV28 and TRBJ2-5; 9 bases are a match to TRBD1. This CDR3 has 17 residues. The junction had 10 bases not matched to a gene; V was cut back by 4 bases and J by 1 base. Per the germline V gene, CDR1 is MDHEN and CDR2 is SYDVKM. CDR3 in DNA: TGTGCCAGCAGTTCATCACAGGGGGCCACCCTCCAAGAGACCCAGTACTTC. It translates to CASSSSQGATLQETQYF.

This chain connects TRBV30 to TRBJ1-1; 7 positions match TRBD1. Germline trimming cut 6 bases from V and 3 bases from J; bases unmatched to any gene: 7. In germline, CDR1 is GTSNPN, CDR2 SVGIG (reference sequence). The CDR3 has 13 residues. The CDR3 DNA sequence: TGTGCCTGTCTAGGGGGCTTCGACACTGAAGCTTTCTTT. Translation: CACLGGFDTEAFF.